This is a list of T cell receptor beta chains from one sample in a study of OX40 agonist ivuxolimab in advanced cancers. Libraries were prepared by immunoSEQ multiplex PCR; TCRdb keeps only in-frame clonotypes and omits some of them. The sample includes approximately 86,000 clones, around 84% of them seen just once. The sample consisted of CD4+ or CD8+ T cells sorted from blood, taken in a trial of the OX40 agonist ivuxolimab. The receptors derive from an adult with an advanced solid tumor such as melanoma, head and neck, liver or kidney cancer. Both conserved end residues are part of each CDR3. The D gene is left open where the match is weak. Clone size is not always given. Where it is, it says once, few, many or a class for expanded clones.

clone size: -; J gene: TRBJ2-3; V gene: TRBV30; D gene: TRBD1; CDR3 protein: CAWSGQGADTQYF; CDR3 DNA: TGTGCCTGGAGCGGACAGGGGGCAGATACGCAGTATTTT
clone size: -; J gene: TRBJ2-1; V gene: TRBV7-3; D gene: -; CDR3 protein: CASSLRTRSSYNEQFF; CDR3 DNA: TGTGCCAGCAGCTTAAGAACGAGAAGCTCCTACAATGAGCAGTTCTTC
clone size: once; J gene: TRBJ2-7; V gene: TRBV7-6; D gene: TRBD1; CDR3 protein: CASSLYLPGQGLYEQYF; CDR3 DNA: TGTGCCAGCAGCTTATACCTTCCGGGACAGGGCCTCTACGAGCAGTACTTC
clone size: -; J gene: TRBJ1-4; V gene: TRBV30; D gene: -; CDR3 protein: CAWSEGRGREKLFF; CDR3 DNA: TGTGCCTGGAGTGAGGGGCGGGGGCGTGAAAAACTGTTTTTT
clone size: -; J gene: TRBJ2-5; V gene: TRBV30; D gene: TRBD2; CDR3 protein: CAWSSIRVAGRWGRAQETQYF; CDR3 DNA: TGTGCCTGGAGTTCCATCCGGGTAGCGGGAAGGTGGGGGAGGGCTCAAGAGACCCAGTACTTC
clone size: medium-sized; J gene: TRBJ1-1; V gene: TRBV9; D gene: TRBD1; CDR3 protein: CASSVAPGGVAFF; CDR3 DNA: TGTGCCAGCAGCGTAGCTCCAGGGGGTGTTGCTTTCTTT
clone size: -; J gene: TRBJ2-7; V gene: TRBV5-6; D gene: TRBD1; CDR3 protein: CASSYGQGIFIYEQYF; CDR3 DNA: TGTGCCAGCAGCTATGGACAGGGGATCTTTATCTACGAGCAGTACTTC
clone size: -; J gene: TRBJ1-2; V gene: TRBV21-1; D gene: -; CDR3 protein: CASRNPRGEDGYTF; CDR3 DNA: TGTGCCAGCAGAAACCCCAGGGGTGAAGATGGCTACACCTTC
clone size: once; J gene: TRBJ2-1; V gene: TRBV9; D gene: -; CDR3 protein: CASSESREKGLNYNEQFF; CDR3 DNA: TGTGCCAGCAGCGAGTCCAGGGAAAAGGGCCTAAATTACAATGAGCAGTTCTTC
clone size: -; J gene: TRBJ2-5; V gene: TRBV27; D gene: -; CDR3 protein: CASRGRETQYF; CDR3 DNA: TGTGCCAGCCGAGGCCGGGAGACCCAGTACTTC
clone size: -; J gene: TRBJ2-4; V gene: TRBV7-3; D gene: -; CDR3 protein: CASSLAQGENIQYF; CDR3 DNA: TGTGCCAGCAGCCTGGCGCAGGGTGAGAACATTCAGTACTTC
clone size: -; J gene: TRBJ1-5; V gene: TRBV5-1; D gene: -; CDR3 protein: CASSPDGPYSNQPQHF; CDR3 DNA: TGCGCCAGCAGCCCGGACGGTCCTTATAGCAATCAGCCCCAGCATTTT
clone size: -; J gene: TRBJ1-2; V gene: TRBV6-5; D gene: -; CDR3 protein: CASDRATGGGYTF; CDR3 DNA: TGTGCCAGTGACCGGGCGACGGGAGGAGGCTACACCTTC
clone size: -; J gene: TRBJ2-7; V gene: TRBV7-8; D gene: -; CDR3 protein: CASSTGSSYEQYF; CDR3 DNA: TGTGCCAGCAGCACAGGGAGCTCCTACGAGCAGTACTTC
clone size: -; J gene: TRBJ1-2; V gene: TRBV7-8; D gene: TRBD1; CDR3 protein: CASSSKPGQPYGYTF; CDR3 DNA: TGTGCCAGCAGCTCGAAACCGGGACAGCCCTATGGCTACACCTTC
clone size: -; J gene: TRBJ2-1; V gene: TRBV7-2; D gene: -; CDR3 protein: CASSKGLANNEQFF; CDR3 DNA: TGTGCCAGCAGTAAGGGACTGGCAAACAATGAGCAGTTCTTC
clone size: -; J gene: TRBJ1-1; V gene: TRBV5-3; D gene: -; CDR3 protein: CASSFSSSQGETFF; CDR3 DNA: TGTGCCAGCAGCTTTTCCAGCAGTCAGGGAGAAACTTTCTTT
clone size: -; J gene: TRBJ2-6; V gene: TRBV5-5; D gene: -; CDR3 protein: CASSLPKVSGANVLTF; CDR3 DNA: TGTGCCAGCAGCCTCCCAAAGGTCTCTGGGGCCAACGTCCTGACTTTC
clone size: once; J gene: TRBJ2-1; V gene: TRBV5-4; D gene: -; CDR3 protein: CASNFGGVLGVEQFF; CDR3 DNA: TGTGCCAGCAATTTCGGAGGGGTTTTGGGCGTTGAGCAGTTCTTC
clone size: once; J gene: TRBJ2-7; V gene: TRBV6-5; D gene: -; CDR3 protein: CASFTGNYEQYF; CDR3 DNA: TGTGCCAGCTTTACGGGTAACTACGAGCAGTACTTC
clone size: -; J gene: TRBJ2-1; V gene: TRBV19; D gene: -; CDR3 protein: CASSRKNTPYNEQFF; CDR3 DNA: TGTGCCAGTAGTAGGAAAAATACCCCCTACAATGAGCAGTTCTTC
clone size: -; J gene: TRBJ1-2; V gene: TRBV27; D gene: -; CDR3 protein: CASSLIRGNYGYTF; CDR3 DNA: TGTGCCAGCAGTTTAATCAGGGGTAACTATGGCTACACCTTC
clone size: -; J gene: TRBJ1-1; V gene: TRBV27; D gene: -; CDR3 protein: CASSFWRGDTEAFF; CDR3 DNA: TGTGCCAGCAGTTTCTGGAGAGGGGACACTGAAGCTTTCTTT
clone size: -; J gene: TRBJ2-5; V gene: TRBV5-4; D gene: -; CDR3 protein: CASSLFRAQGETQYF; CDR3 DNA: TGTGCCAGCAGCTTGTTCAGGGCTCAAGGGGAGACCCAGTACTTC
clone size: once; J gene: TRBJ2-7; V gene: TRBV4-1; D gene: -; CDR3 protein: CASSPDQGLSSYEQYF; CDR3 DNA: TGCGCCAGCAGCCCTGATCAGGGTCTTAGCTCCTACGAGCAGTACTTC
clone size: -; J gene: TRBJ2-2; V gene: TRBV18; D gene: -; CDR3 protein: CASSPGGANTGELFF; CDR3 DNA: TGTGCCAGCTCACCGGGGGGTGCGAACACCGGGGAGCTGTTTTTT